These 19 T cell receptor beta chains share one sample of origin, sequenced in a study of blood T cell repertoires in COVID-19. The assay was immunoSEQ multiplex PCR, and TCRdb's table has in-frame clones only and misses some. The data contain some 140,000 clones, under 80% of them singletons. Input material: peripheral blood. These receptors originate from a man older than 75 with acute or convalescent COVID-19.

This clone has more than one count but fewer than ten. The chain uses TRBV25-1 and TRBJ2-7, with 7 bases aligning to TRBD2. Trimming removed 3 bases from V and 0 bases from J; junction bases left unmatched: 5. Germline lookup yields CDR1 MGHDK and CDR2 SYGVNS. The CDR3 length is 15 residues. The CDR3 protein is CASSDTGEGSYEQYF. In DNA form, the CDR3 reads TGTGCCAGCAGTGATACGGGGGAGGGCTCCTACGAGCAGTACTTC.

This clone was counted a few times. The V call is TRBV5-4, the J call TRBJ2-2; tentative D call: TRBD2 (5 bases). The CDR3 loop spans 16 amino acids. Per germline, CDR1 SGHNT and CDR2 YYREEE (reference sequence). V lost 1 base and J lost 1, with 11 bases in between. The CDR3 region has the DNA TGTGCCAGCAGCTTGAAAGGGAGCCAGAACACCGGGGAGCTGTTTTTT. Translated: CASSLKGSQNTGELFF.

V usage is TRBV5-1 and J usage is TRBJ2-7, with 8 bases fitting TRBD2. J gave up 2 bases and V 0 bases, and 7 bases lay outside the gene matches. CDR1 and CDR2 from the germline V gene are SGHRS and YFSETQ. The CDR3 extends over 16 amino acids. CDR3 sequence (DNA): TGCGCCAGCAGCTTGGAACCGGGACTAGTGACCTACGAGCAGTACTTC. It yields the protein CASSLEPGLVTYEQYF.

The chain links TRBV7-2 to TRBJ1-1; tentative D call: TRBD1 (5 bases). V gave up 4 bases and J gave up 1 base, with 10 bases separating them. CDR1 and CDR2 from the germline V gene are SGHTA and FQGNSA. This CDR3 spans 14 amino acids. The CDR3 DNA reads TGTGCCAGCAGCTCGAGAACAGGGAACACTGAAGCTTTCTTT. This gives the protein CASSSRTGNTEAFF.

This clone was seen a handful of times. This chain connects TRBV19 to TRBJ2-1; 7 bases line up with TRBD1. V shed 3 bases, J shed 8 bases, and the junction held 7 bases outside the gene matches. The germline V gene has CDR1 LNHDA and CDR2 SQIVND (reference sequence). CDR3 size: 14 residues. CDR3 sequence: CASSIRTGSDEQFF. The CDR3 nucleotides are TGTGCCAGTAGTATTAGGACAGGAAGCGATGAGCAGTTCTTC.

This chain connects TRBV18 to TRBJ1-2; D uncertain. Germline V gives CDR1 KGHSH, CDR2 LQKENI. V lost 6 bases and J lost 3, with 17 bases in between. CDR3 size: 15 residues. Here the CDR3 reads CASSSQRARDYGYTF. CDR3 sequence (DNA): TGTGCCAGCTCCTCTCAGCGGGCGAGAGACTATGGCTACACCTTC.

The V and J genes are TRBV18 and TRBJ2-3, with TRBD1 identical over 8 bases. Trimming cost V 2 bases and J 1 base; bases outside gene matches: 2. The CDR3 totals 15 residues. Germline V gene lookup returns CDR1 KGHSH and CDR2 LQKENI. The CDR3 region is CASSPRGQGTDTQYF. The CDR3 DNA reads TGTGCCAGCTCACCAAGGGGACAGGGCACAGATACGCAGTATTTT.

The chain joins TRBV28 to TRBJ1-4; a weak D match, TRBD1 (6 bases). This CDR3 has 17 residues. CDR1 is MDHEN, CDR2 SYDVKM, per germline. The germline V and J ends were trimmed by 4 bases and 0 bases, with 15 bases remaining between them. DNA of the CDR3: TGTGCCAGCAGTTCGGCAGGGGCGCGGGCAACTAATGAAAAACTGTTTTTT. As protein: CASSSAGARATNEKLFF.

The chain recombines TRBV5-1 with TRBJ1-3, with D possibly matching TRBD1 (5 bases). CDR1 is SGHRS and CDR2 is YFSETQ in the germline V gene. Trimming cost V 1 base and J 6 bases, with 11 bases left between them. The CDR3 contains 14 residues. CDR3 coding DNA: TGCGCCAGCAGCTTGTGGGGGGTTGAAAACACCATATATTTT. Amino acids: CASSLWGVENTIYF. The full variable domain, rest sourced from reference TRBV5-1 and TRBJ1-3, is KAGVTQTPRYLIKTRGQQVTLSCSPISGHRSVSWYQQTPGQGLQFLFEYFSETQRNKGNFPGRFSGRQFSNSRSEMNVSTLELGDSALYLCASSLWGVENTIYFGEGSWLTVV.

The chain carries TRBV7-9 and TRBJ2-1; weak D call: TRBD1 (6 bases). The CDR3 has 16 residues. V lost 6 bases, J lost 4 bases, and 19 bases lay in between. Germline assignment: CDR1 SEHNR and CDR2 FQNEAQ (reference sequence). CDR3 coding DNA: TGTGCCAGCAGACAATTCCCGGGACAAAGATACAATGAGCAGTTCTTC. Residues: CASRQFPGQRYNEQFF.

This sequence joins TRBV15 and TRBJ2-7, with D possibly TRBD1 on 5 matching bases. Trimming took off 8 bases at V and 3 bases at J, with 14 bases between the two ends. The CDR3 is 13 residues long. CDR1 LNHNV and CDR2 YYDKDF come from the germline V gene (reference sequence). The CDR3, as DNA: TGTGCCACCTCAGCGTCACAGGTCTACGAGCAGTACTTC. This codes for CATSASQVYEQYF.

This clone has more than one count but fewer than ten. The V and J genes are TRBV3-1 (or the pseudogene TRBV3-2) and TRBJ1-2, with 9 nucleotides matching TRBD1. V trimming: 6 bases; J trimming: 4 bases; junction bases outside the gene matches: 9. Per the germline V gene, CDR1 is LGHDT and CDR2 is YNNKEL (reference sequence). This CDR3 region has 15 residues. CDR3 nucleotide sequence: TGTGCCAGCAGTTTCCGGGACAGGGTGCCCTATGGCTACACCTTC. It is translated as CASSFRDRVPYGYTF.

The genes are TRBV12-3 or TRBV12-4 and TRBJ1-6; D remains unclear. The CDR3 totals 13 residues. With 1 base removed from V and 9 bases from J, the gap between germline ends came to 7 bases. The CDR3 DNA reads TGTGCCAGCAGTTTAGTCGGGATTTCACCCCTCCACTTT. This codes for CASSLVGISPLHF.

The chain employs TRBV5-1 and TRBJ2-7; TRBD1 matches 8 bases. The CDR3 has 16 amino acids. Germline V CDR1 and CDR2: SGHRS, YFSETQ. Trimming at V came to 4 bases and at J to 2 bases, leaving 11 bases not matched to a gene. The CDR3 DNA follows: TGCGCCAGCAGCAACGGACAGGGCCAGAAGGCCTACGAGCAGTACTTC. It yields the protein CASSNGQGQKAYEQYF.

The chain couples TRBV6-6 to TRBJ2-5, with D possibly TRBD1 on 6 matching bases. The V end lost 6 bases, the J end lost 4 bases, and 9 bases lay between the germline ends. CDR3 length equals 12 residues. Per germline, CDR1 MNHNY and CDR2 SVGAGI (reference sequence). CDR3 nucleotides: TGTGCCAGCAGACAGGGCGGAGAGACCCAGTACTTC. Protein sequence: CASRQGGETQYF.

The chain joins TRBV5-4 to TRBJ2-7; D perhaps matches TRBD1 (6 bases). This CDR3 region has 13 residues. V gave up 6 bases and J gave up 0 bases, with 10 bases separating them. Germline CDR1 reads SGHNT; CDR2 reads YYREEE (reference sequence). In DNA, the CDR3 is TGTGCCAGCAAACGGGACAACTCCTACGAGCAGTACTTC. It specifies CASKRDNSYEQYF.

The J gene is TRBJ1-1, the V gene TRBV4-2, with D tentatively TRBD1 (5 bases). The germline CDR1 and CDR2 sequences are LGHNA and YNFKEQ. The V end lost 9 bases, the J end lost 3 bases, and 20 bases lay between the germline ends. The CDR3 is made up of 15 amino acids. For the CDR3, the DNA is TGTGCCAGTAGCGCGGGGCCACGGGGTGACACTGAAGCTTTCTTT. It codes for CASSAGPRGDTEAFF.

On this clone itself: At one of its ends the junction is not consistent with the germline gene, which may arise from a read error. The V and J genes are TRBV20-1 and TRBJ2-1; D not certain. CDR1 DFQATT and CDR2 SNEGSKA come from the germline V gene (reference sequence). The CDR3 totals 13 residues. The CDR3 bases are TGCAGTGCTAGTCTCCTATCCTCCAATGAGCAGTTCTTC. Amino acids: CSASLLSSNEQFF.

J is TRBJ1-6 and V is TRBV18; 10 bases are shared with TRBD1. With V trimmed by 3 bases and J by 6 bases, 8 bases remained unmatched. Germline values: CDR1 KGHSH, CDR2 LQKENI. CDR3 size: 17 residues. The CDR3 loop is CASSPTGTGDRNSPLHF. The CDR3 region has the DNA TGTGCCAGCTCACCGACCGGGACAGGGGATCGTAATTCACCCCTCCACTTT. Full variable domain (missing parts from reference TRBV18 and TRBJ1-6): NAGVMQNPRHLVRRRGQEARLRCSPMKGHSHVYWYRQLPEEGLKFMVYLQKENIIDESGMPKERFSAEFPKEGPSILRIQQVVRGDSAAYFCASSPTGTGDRNSPLHFGNGTRLTVT.